Following are 12 T cell receptor beta chains from one sample sequenced in a study of metastatic and nonmetastatic thyroid tumors. Treatment of any kind had been given to no patient before thyroid surgery. From the PCR reads, TCRdb re-called clones with MiXCR. The table includes over 25,000 clones, around 16% detected once. The sample taken for sequencing was blood. The source is a male donor with papillary thyroid cancer or a benign thyroid nodule (not recorded which). Some clones in this sample may be carry-over from other donors' samples.

This clone has only one observation. The DNA is omitted, as the CDR3 cannot be located on it reliably, and the CDR3 follows TCRdb's listing. V and J are TRBV7-5 and TRBJ2-7; the table's TRBD1 call for D was not verified on the DNA. TRBV7-5 is annotated as a pseudogene. The CDR3 is 19 amino acids long, termini counted. CDR3: CTSVPELSRGWNVSYEQYF.

This clone was counted at least ten times. This chain's CDR3 is CSVAESTDTQYF. The CDR3 nucleotides read TGCAGCGTTGCGGAAAGCACAGATACGCAGTATTTT. The V call is TRBV29-1, the J call TRBJ2-3; D unclear. CDR1 and CDR2 (germline): SQVTM, ANQGSEA. The V gene lost 4 bases and the J gene lost 0 bases, with 5 bases spanning the gap. The CDR3 totals 12 residues.

This clone was observed a few times. One junction end does not reproduce the germline sequence, and a read error may be involved. This chain joins TRBV12-3 or TRBV12-4 and TRBJ2-2; D is possibly TRBD2 (6 bases). The CDR3 length is 14 residues. CDR3 loop: CASNIGGNTGELFF. CDR3 bases: TGTGCCAGCAACATCGGGGGAAACACCGGTGAGCTGTTTTTT.

This clone has at least ten counts. This sequence joins TRBV30 and TRBJ1-1; maybe TRBD1 (5 bases). The CDR3 sequence is 12 residues long. The V and J ends lost 5 bases and 2 bases respectively, with 9 bases between them. CDR1 is GTSNPN, CDR2 SVGIG, per germline (reference sequence). The CDR3 DNA sequence: TGTGCCTGGGCGGGGCAAAACACTGAAGCTTTCTTT. This gives the protein CAWAGQNTEAFF.

The chain carries TRBV2 and TRBJ1-2, with 7 positions matching TRBD1. This CDR3 spans 13 amino acids. V lost 6 bases and J lost 6; bases outside the gene matches: 7. Germline-derived CDR1 and CDR2 are SNHLY and FYNNEI. The CDR3 DNA is TGTGCCAGCAGAATGACAGGGTCGGATGGCTACACCTTC. This sequence encodes CASRMTGSDGYTF.

This clone showed up many times. The chain uses TRBV28 and TRBJ2-5; perhaps TRBD2 as D (6 bases). The CDR3 totals 15 residues. Trimming took off 6 bases at V and 5 bases at J, with 19 bases between the two ends. Germline-derived CDR1 and CDR2 are MDHEN and SYDVKM. CDR3 sequence: CASSPRGGERETQYF. Written as DNA, the CDR3 is TGTGCCAGCAGCCCGAGGGGCGGGGAGCGCGAGACCCAGTACTTC.

The chain is built from TRBV6-4 and TRBJ2-7, with 7 bases lining up with TRBD2. J lost 2 bases, V lost 2 bases, and 6 bases had no gene match. Germline lookup yields CDR1 MRHNA and CDR2 SNTAGT. CDR3 length: 15 residues. This CDR3 reads CASSDQAGAPYEQYF. The CDR3 nucleotides are TGTGCCAGCAGTGACCAGGCGGGAGCCCCCTACGAGCAGTACTTC.

This clone was detected ten times or more. In the same sample, other DNA sequences code for this CDR3. The V call is TRBV27, the J call TRBJ1-2, with D possibly being TRBD1 (5 bases). This CDR3 contains 16 residues. The ends were cut back, 5 bases at V and 8 bases at J, with 24 bases in the middle. Germline V gene sequence: CDR1 MNHEY, CDR2 SMNVEV (reference sequence). CDR3 protein: CASSPGLPGHLRGYTF. The CDR3 DNA sequence: TGTGCCAGCAGTCCCGGATTGCCGGGGCATCTTAGAGGCTACACCTTC.

This clone was picked up many times. This chain connects TRBV5-6 to TRBJ2-7, with D perhaps TRBD1 or TRBD2 (5 bases each). V gave up 0 bases and J gave up 5 bases, with 6 bases separating them. The CDR3 loop spans 12 amino acids. Germline loops: CDR1 SGHDT, CDR2 YYEEEE. The CDR3 DNA follows: TGTGCCAGCAGCTTGGTGGGGGACGAGCAGTACTTC. Residues: CASSLVGDEQYF.

This clone has at least ten counts. This chain connects TRBV4-1 to TRBJ2-7; weak D call: TRBD2 (7 bases). Germline lookup yields CDR1 MGHRA and CDR2 YSYEKL. V shed 0 bases and J shed 5 bases, with 20 bases lying between them. The CDR3 totals 17 residues. CDR3 protein: CASSQEGGAGRDHEQYF. CDR3 nucleotides: TGCGCCAGCAGCCAAGAGGGGGGGGCCGGACGAGATCACGAGCAGTACTTC.

The rearrangement joins TRBV4-1 to TRBJ2-7; tentatively, D is TRBD1 (7 bases). Between the trimmed V and J ends, which lost 1 base and 6 bases, there was a span of 13 bases. CDR3 length equals 14 residues. Germline V gene lookup returns CDR1 MGHRA and CDR2 YSYEKL. CDR3 nucleotides: TGCGCCAGCAGCCAAGCCGCAGGGGGGCCCGAGCAGTACTTC. It yields the protein CASSQAAGGPEQYF.

Many counts were recorded for this clone. A much larger clone lies a single base off, so this may be a read error. This sample also contains other DNA sequences that code for the same CDR3. This chain joins TRBV10-1 and TRBJ2-3; TRBD2 matches 11 bases. Germline V gives CDR1 WNHNN, CDR2 SYGVQD (reference sequence). The V gene end was trimmed by 3 bases and the J gene end by 3 bases; junction bases not matched to a gene: 11. The CDR3 is 18 residues long. CDR3 loop: CASSESMWTSGPTDTQYF. The CDR3 coding sequence is TGCGCCAGCAGTGAAAGCATGTGGACTAGCGGGCCTACAGATACGCAGTATTTT.